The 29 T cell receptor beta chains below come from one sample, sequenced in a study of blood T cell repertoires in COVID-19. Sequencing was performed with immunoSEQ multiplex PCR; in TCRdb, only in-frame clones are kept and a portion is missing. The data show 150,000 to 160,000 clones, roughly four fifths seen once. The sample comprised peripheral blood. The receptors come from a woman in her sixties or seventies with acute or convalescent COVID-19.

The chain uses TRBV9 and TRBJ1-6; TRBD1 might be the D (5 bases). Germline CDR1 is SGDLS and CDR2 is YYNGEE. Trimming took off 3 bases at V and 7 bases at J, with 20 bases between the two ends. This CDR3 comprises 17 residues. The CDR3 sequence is CASSGDSGLWVNSPLHF. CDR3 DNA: TGTGCCAGCAGCGGAGACAGTGGGTTATGGGTAAATTCACCCCTCCACTTT.

DNA for the CDR3: TGCGCCAGCAGCTCGGGACAGATTAATGAAAAACTGTTTTTT. It codes for CASSSGQINEKLFF. The chain joins TRBV5-1 to TRBJ1-4; 7 bases map to TRBD1. CDR3 length: 14 amino acids. The germline V gene encodes CDR1 SGHRS and CDR2 YFSETQ. J lost 4 bases, V lost 3 bases, and 3 bases had no gene match.

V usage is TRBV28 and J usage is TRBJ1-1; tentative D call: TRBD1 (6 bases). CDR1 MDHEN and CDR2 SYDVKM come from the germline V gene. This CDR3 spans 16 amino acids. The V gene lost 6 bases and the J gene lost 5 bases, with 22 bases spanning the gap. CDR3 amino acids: CASRSPRGGRGTEAFF. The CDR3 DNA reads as TGTGCCAGCAGGTCCCCCAGGGGCGGAAGGGGAACTGAAGCTTTCTTT.

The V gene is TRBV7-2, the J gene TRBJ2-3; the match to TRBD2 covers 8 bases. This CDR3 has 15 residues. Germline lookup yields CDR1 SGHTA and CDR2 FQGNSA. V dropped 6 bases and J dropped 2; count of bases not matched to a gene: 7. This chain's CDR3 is CASRPGGAYTDTQYF. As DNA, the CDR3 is TGTGCCAGCAGACCGGGAGGGGCCTACACAGATACGCAGTATTTT.

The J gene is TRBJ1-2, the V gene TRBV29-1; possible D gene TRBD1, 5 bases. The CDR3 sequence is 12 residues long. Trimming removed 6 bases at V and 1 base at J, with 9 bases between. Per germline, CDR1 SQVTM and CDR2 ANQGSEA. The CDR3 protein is CSVGERNYGYTF. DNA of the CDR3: TGCAGCGTAGGGGAACGTAACTATGGCTACACCTTC.

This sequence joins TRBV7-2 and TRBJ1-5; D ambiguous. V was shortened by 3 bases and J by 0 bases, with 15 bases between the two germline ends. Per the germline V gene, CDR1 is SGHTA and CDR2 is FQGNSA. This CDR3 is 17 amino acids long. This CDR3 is CASSFSGRGYSNQPQHF. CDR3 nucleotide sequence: TGTGCCAGCAGCTTCTCTGGCAGAGGATATAGCAATCAGCCCCAGCATTTT.

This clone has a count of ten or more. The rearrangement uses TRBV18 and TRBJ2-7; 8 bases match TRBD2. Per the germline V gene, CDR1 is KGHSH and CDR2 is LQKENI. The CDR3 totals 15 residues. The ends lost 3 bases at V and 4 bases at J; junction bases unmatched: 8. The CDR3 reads CASSPARGAVYEQYV. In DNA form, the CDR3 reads TGTGCCAGCTCACCCGCGCGGGGGGCTGTGTACGAGCAGTACGTC.

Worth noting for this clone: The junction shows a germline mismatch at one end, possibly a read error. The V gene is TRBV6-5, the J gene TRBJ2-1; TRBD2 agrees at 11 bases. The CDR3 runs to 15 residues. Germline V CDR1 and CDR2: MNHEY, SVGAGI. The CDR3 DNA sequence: TGTGCCAGCAGAGTTAGCGGGGGGGCCTATAATGAGCAGTTCTTC. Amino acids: CASRVSGGAYNEQFF.

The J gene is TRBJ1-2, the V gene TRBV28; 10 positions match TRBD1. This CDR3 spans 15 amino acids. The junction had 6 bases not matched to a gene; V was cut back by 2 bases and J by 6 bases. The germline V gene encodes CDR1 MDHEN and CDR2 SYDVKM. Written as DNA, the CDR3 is TGTGCCAGCAGTTTAATTGGACAGGGGGTGGATGGCTACACCTTC. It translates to CASSLIGQGVDGYTF.

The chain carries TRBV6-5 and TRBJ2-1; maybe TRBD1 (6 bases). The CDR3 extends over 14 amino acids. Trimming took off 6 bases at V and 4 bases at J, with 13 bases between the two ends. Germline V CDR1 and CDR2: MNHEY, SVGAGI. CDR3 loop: CASRRQVEYNEQFF. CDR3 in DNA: TGTGCCAGCAGGAGACAGGTGGAATACAATGAGCAGTTCTTC.

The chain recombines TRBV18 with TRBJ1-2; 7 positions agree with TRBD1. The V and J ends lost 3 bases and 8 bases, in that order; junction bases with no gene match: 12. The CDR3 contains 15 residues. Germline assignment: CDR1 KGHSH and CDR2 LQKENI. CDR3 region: CASSPVDRTTIGYTF. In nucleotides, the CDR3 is TGTGCCAGCTCACCTGTGGACAGGACGACCATCGGCTACACCTTC.

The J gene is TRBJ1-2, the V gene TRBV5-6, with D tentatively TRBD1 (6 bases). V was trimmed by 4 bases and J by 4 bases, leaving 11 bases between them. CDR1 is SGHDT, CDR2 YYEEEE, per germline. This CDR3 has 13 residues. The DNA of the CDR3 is TGTGCCAGCAGCCTTCCAGGGGCCTATGGCTACACCTTC. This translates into CASSLPGAYGYTF.

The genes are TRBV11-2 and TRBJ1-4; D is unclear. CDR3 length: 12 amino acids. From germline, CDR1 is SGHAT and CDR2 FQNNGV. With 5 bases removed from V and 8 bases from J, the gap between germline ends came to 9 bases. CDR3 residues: CASSRGREKLFF. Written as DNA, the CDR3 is TGTGCCAGCAGCCGCGGTCGAGAAAAACTGTTTTTT. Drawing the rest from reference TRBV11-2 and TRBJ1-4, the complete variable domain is EAGVAQSPRYKIIEKRQSVAFWCNPISGHATLYWYQQILGQGPKLLIQFQNNGVVDDSQLPKDRFSAERLKGVDSTLKIQPAKLEDSAVYLCASSRGREKLFFGSGTQLSVL.

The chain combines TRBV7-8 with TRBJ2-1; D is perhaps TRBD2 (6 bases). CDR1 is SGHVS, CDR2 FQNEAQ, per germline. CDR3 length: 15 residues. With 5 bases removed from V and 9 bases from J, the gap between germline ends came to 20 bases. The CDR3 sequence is CASSLTRGYYVEQFF. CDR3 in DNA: TGTGCCAGCAGCCTCACTCGGGGGTATTATGTTGAGCAGTTCTTC.

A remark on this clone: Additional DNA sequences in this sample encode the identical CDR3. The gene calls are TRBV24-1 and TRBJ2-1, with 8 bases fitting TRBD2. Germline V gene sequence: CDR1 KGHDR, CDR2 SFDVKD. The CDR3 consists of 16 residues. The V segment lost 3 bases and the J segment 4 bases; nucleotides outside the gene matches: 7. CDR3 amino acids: CATSDPRGGQYNEQFF. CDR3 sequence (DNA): TGTGCCACCAGTGATCCTCGGGGGGGACAATACAATGAGCAGTTCTTC.

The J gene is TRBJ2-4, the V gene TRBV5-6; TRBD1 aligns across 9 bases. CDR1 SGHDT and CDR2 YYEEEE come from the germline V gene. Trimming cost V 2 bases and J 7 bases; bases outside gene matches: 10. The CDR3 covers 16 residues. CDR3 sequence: CASSFGQGTLRNIQYF. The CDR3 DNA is TGTGCCAGCAGCTTTGGACAGGGGACGTTGAGGAACATTCAGTACTTC.

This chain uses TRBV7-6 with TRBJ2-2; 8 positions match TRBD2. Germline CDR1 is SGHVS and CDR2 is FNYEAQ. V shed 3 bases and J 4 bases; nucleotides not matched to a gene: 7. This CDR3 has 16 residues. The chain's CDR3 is CASSLYGGALTGELFF. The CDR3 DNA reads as TGTGCCAGCAGCTTGTACGGGGGGGCTCTCACCGGGGAGCTGTTTTTT. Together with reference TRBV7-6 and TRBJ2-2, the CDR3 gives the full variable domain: GAGVSQSPRYKVTKRGQDVALRCDPISGHVSLYWYRQALGQGPEFLTYFNYEAQQDKSGLPNDRFSAERPEGSISTLTIQRTEQRDSAMYRCASSLYGGALTGELFFGEGSRLTVL.

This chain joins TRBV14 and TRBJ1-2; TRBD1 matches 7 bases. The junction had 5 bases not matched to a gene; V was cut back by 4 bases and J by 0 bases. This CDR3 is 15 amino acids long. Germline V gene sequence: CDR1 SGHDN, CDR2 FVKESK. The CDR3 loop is CASSPQGLANYGYTF. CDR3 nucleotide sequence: TGTGCCAGCAGCCCACAGGGGTTGGCTAACTATGGCTACACCTTC.

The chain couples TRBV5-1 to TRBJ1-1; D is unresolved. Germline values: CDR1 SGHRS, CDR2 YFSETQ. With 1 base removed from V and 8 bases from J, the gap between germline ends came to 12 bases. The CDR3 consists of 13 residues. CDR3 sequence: CASSLNTAEEAFF. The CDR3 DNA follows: TGCGCCAGCAGCTTGAATACGGCGGAGGAAGCTTTCTTT.

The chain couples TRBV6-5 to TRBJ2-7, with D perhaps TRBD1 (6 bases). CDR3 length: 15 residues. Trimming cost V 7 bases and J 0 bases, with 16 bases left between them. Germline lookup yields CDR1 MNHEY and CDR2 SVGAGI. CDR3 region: CASTSAGASSYEQYF. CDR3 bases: TGTGCCAGCACTTCCGCAGGGGCGAGCTCCTACGAGCAGTACTTC.

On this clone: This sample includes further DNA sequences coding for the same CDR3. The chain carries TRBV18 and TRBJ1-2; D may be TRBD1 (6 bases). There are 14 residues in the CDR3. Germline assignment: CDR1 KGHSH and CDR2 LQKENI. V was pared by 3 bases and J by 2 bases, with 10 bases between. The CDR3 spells CASSPLQGNYGYTF. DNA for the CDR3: TGTGCCAGCTCACCCTTACAGGGAAACTATGGCTACACCTTC.

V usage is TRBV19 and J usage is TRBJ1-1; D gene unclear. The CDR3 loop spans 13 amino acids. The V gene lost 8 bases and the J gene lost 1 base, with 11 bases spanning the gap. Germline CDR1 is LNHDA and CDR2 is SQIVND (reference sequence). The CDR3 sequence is CASRWAQNTEAFF. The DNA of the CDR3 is TGTGCCAGTCGGTGGGCTCAGAACACTGAAGCTTTCTTT.

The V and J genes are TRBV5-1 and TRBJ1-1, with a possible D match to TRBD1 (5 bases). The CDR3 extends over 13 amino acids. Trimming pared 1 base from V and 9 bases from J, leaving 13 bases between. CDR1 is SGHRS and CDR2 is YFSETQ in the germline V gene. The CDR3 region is CASSLYGGGQAFF. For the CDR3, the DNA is TGCGCCAGCAGCTTGTACGGGGGAGGCCAAGCTTTCTTT.

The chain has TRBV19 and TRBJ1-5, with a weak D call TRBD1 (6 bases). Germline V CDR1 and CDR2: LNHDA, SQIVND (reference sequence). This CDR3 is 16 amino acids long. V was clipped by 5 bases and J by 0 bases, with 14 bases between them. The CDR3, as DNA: TGTGCCAGTAGTCCGAGGGGGACCGATAGCAATCAGCCCCAGCATTTT. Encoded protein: CASSPRGTDSNQPQHF.

The CDR3 DNA reads as TGCAGGCTGTGGACAGGCTTTAGCTACACCTTC. Amino acid sequence: CRLWTGFSYTF. The chain links TRBV29-1 to TRBJ1-2; 7 bases line up with TRBD1. The CDR3 length is 11 residues. Germline V gene data show CDR1 as SQVTM and CDR2 as ANQGSEA.

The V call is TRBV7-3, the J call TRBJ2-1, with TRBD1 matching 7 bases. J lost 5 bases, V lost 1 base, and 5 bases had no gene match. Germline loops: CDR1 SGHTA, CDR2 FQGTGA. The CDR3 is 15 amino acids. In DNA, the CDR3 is TGTGCCAGCAGCTTAATAGAGACAGGGCACAATGAGCAGTTCTTC. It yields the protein CASSLIETGHNEQFF.

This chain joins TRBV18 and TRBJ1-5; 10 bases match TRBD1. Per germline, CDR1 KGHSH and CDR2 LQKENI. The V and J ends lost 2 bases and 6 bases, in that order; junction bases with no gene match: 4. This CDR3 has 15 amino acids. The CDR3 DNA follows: TGTGCCAGCTCACCAGACAGGGGGCTTGGTCAGCCCCAGCATTTT. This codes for CASSPDRGLGQPQHF.

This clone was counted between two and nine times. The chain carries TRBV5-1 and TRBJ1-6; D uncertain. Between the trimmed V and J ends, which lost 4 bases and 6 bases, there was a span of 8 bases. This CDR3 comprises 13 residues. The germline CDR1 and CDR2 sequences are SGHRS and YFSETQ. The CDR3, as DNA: TGCGCCAGCAGCCCCGACATTAATTCACCCCTCCACTTT. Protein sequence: CASSPDINSPLHF.

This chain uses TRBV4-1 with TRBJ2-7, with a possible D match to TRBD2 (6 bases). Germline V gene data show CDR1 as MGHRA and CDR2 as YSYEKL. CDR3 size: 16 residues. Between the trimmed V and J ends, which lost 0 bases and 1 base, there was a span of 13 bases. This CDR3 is CASSQDPGLRSYEQYF. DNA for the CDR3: TGCGCCAGCAGCCAAGATCCGGGACTGAGGTCCTACGAGCAGTACTTC.